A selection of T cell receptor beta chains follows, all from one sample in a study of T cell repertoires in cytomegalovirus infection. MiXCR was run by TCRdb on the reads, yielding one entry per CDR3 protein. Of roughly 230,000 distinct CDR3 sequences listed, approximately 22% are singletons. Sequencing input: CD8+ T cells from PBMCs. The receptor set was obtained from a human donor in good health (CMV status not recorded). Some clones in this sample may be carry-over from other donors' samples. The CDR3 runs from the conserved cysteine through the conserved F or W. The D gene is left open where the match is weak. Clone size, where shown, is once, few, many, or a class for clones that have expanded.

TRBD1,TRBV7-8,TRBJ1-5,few,TGTGCCAGCAGCTTCCTCTCGACAGGGATGGGACAGCCCCAGCATTTT,CASSFLSTGMGQPQHF
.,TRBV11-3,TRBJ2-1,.,TGTGCCAGCAGCTTTGGACTAACCAGCTCCTACAATGAGCAGTTCTTC,CASSFGLTSSYNEQFF
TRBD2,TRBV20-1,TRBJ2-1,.,TGCAGTGCTAGGGAGGGCCGGACTAGCAATGAGCAGTTCTTC,CSAREGRTSNEQFF
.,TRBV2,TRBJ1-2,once,TGTGCCAGCAGTGTGGGGGTGGATGGCTACACCTTC,CASSVGVDGYTF
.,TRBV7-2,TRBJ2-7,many,TGTGCCAGCAGCCCAACCTTGGAGCGCTCCTACGAGCAGTACTTC,CASSPTLERSYEQYF
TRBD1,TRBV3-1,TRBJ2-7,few,TGTGCCAGCAGCCCCGGGACAGTCGAGGAGCAGTACTTC,CASSPGTVEEQYF
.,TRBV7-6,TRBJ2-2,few,TGTGCCAGCAGCTTAGCGGCGGGAAACGGGGAGCTGTTTTTT,CASSLAAGNGELFF
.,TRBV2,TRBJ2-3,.,TGTGCCAGCAGTGAAGCTAGGACGGGCACAGATACGCAGTATTTT,CASSEARTGTDTQYF
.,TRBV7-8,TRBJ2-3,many,TGTGCCAGCAGCTTAGAAGGGGGCGGGGGCACAGATACGCAGTATTTT,CASSLEGGGGTDTQYF
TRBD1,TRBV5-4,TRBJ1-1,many,TGTGCCAGCACCGGACAGGGGGCTGGGACTGAAGCTTTCTTT,CASTGQGAGTEAFF
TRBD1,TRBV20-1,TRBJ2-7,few,TGCAGTGGATTGGGACAGAACATCCACGAGCAGTACTTC,CSGLGQNIHEQYF
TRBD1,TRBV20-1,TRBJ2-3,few,TGCAGTGCTAGAGGATGGGGGACAGGGGTGAGGAATACGCAGTATTTT,CSARGWGTGVRNTQYF
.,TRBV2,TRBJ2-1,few,TGTGCCAGCAGTGAAGCGGCGGGATACAATGAGCAGTTCTTC,CASSEAAGYNEQFF
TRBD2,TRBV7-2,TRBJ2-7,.,TGTGCCAGCAGCTTAAATCTCGGGACTATTATCTACGAGCAGTACTTC,CASSLNLGTIIYEQYF
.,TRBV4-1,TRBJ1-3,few,TGCGCCAGCTCTTCGTTAATAGGAAACACCATATATTTT,CASSSLIGNTIYF
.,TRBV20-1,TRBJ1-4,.,TGCAGTGCTAGGGGGACACTATCTGAAAAACTGTTTTTT,CSARGTLSEKLFF
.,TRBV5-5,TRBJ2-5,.,TGTGCCAGCAGCCCCCCCGCAGGGCGAGAGACCCAGTACTTC,CASSPPAGRETQYF
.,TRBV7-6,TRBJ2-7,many,TGTGCCAGCAGCAATCTTAATAACGAGCAGTACTTC,CASSNLNNEQYF
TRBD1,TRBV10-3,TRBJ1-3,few,TGTGCCATCAGTGGCACCGGGACAGGGGTTCCCACTGGAAACACCATATATTTT,CAISGTGTGVPTGNTIYF
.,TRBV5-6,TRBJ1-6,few,TGTGCCAGCAGCCTTACAGGTCCACCCCTCCACTTT,CASSLTGPPLHF
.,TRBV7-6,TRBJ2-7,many,TGTGCCAGCAGCTTAAGGCGGGCAACCTACGAGCAGTACTTC,CASSLRRATYEQYF
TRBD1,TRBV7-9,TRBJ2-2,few,TGTGCCAGCAGCCCACGGACAGGGTCCCACGGGGAGCTGTTTTTT,CASSPRTGSHGELFF